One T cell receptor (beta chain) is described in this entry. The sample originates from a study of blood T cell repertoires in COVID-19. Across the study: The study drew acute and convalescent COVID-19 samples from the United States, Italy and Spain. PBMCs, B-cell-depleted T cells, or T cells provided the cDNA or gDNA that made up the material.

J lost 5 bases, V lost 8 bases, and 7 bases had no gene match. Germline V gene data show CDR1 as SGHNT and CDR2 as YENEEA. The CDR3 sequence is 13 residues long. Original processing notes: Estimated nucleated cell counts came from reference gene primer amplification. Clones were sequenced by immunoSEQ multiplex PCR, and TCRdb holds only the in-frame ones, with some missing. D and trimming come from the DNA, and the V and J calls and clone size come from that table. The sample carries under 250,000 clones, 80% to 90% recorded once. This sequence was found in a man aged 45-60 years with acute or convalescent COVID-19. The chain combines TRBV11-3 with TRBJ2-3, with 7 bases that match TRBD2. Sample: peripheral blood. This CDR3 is CASRKRGEDTQYF. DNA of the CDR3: TGTGCCAGCCGAAAACGGGGGGAAGATACGCAGTATTTT.